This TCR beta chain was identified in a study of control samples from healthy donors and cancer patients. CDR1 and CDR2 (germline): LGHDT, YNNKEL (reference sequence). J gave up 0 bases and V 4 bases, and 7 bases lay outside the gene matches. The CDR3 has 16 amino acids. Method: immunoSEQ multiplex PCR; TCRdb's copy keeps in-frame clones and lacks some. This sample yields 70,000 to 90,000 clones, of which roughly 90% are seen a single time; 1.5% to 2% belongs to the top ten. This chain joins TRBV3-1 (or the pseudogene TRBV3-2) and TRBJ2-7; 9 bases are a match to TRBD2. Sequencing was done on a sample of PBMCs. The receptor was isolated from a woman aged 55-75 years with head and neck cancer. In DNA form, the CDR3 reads TGTGCCAGCAGCCTGACTAGCGGCGGTAGCTCCTACGAGCAGTACTTC. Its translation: CASSLTSGGSSYEQYF.